These 30 T cell receptor beta chains came from one sample sequenced in a study of cytomegalovirus exposure and HLA in healthy donors. It was with 60 Vbeta and 13 Jbeta primers that the PCR ran. Measured with immunoSEQ multiplex PCR; TCRdb has only the in-frame clones, and not every one. The sample holds some 99,000 clones, around 70% seen once. The material sequenced was PBMCs. The source of these receptors is a female donor in good health and CMV-seronegative.

The rearrangement joins TRBV7-3 to TRBJ2-3; TRBD2 matches 9 bases. Germline V CDR1 and CDR2: SGHTA, FQGTGA. CDR3 length: 14 amino acids. V dropped 4 bases and J dropped 1; count of bases not matched to a gene: 0. The DNA of the CDR3 is TGTGCCAGCAGCTGGACTAGCGGCACAGATACGCAGTATTTT. It is translated as CASSWTSGTDTQYF.

This clone was detected only once. The chain is built from TRBV18 and TRBJ2-1, with D perhaps TRBD1 (5 bases). Germline V gene data show CDR1 as KGHSH and CDR2 as LQKENI. CDR3 size: 12 residues. The V and J ends lost 4 bases and 8 bases respectively, with 9 bases between them. This chain's CDR3 is CASSQQAYEQFF. CDR3 sequence (DNA): TGTGCCAGCTCACAACAGGCTTATGAGCAGTTCTTC.

The chain is built from TRBV10-3 and TRBJ2-7; 8 nucleotides match TRBD1. Germline V lookup: CDR1 ENHRY, CDR2 SYGVKD. Losses at the gene ends were 7 bases for V and 0 bases for J; bases not matched to a gene: 2. This CDR3 region has 13 residues. The CDR3 region has the DNA TGTGCCATCATGACAGGGGACTCCTACGAGCAGTACTTC. Translation gives CAIMTGDSYEQYF.

This chain uses TRBV7-8 with TRBJ2-7; D gene ambiguous. Germline CDR1 SGHVS, CDR2 FQNEAQ. This CDR3 spans 14 amino acids. Trimming took off 3 bases at V and 2 bases at J, with 11 bases between the two ends. CDR3 residues: CASSFQTATYEQYF. Written as DNA, the CDR3 is TGTGCCAGCAGCTTTCAAACAGCTACCTACGAGCAGTACTTC. Using reference TRBV7-8 and TRBJ2-7 for the parts outside the CDR3, the full variable domain is GAGVSQSPRYKVAKRGQDVALRCDPISGHVSLFWYQQALGQGPEFLTYFQNEAQLDKSGLPSDRFFAERPEGSVSTLKIQRTQQEDSAVYLCASSFQTATYEQYFGPGTRLTVT.

In its sample, this clone was seen a few times. The chain carries TRBV4-1 and TRBJ2-7; 7 positions match TRBD2. Germline V CDR1 and CDR2: MGHRA, YSYEKL. J was trimmed by 4 bases and V by 0 bases; bases with no gene match: 18. The length of the CDR3 is 19 residues. CDR3 residues: CASSQDRILIQGGEYEQYF. CDR3 DNA sequence: TGCGCCAGCAGCCAAGACCGGATCTTGATCCAGGGAGGGGAGTACGAGCAGTACTTC.

This clone was counted a few times. The chain couples TRBV7-2 to TRBJ2-5; D is possibly TRBD2 (7 bases). The CDR3 totals 16 residues. Trimming removed 5 bases from V and 6 bases from J, with 22 bases in between. Germline V CDR1 and CDR2: SGHTA, FQGNSA. The CDR3 DNA reads as TGTGCCAGCAGCCCCTATCGCCGGGGGGCCGTGAAGACCCAGTACTTC. This encodes CASSPYRRGAVKTQYF.

The chain has TRBV4-1 and TRBJ2-5; 7 nucleotides match TRBD1. The CDR3 runs 14 residues. Germline CDR1 reads MGHRA; CDR2 reads YSYEKL. Trimming took 5 bases from V and 4 from J; bases not matched to a gene: 7. In nucleotides, the CDR3 is TGCGCCAGCAGCTTACAAGGACAGGCAGAGACCCAGTACTTC. Protein: CASSLQGQAETQYF.

About this clone: The DNA is left out, because the CDR3 cannot be placed on it with certainty; the CDR3 is given as TCRdb lists it. The V and J genes are TRBV27 and TRBJ1-2; TRBD1 was called by the table and not checked on the DNA. In germline, CDR1 is MNHEY, CDR2 SMNVEV (reference sequence). The CDR3 is 15 residues long, ends included. The CDR3 spells CASSFGPGGFRGYTF.

This clone appeared a few times. The chain carries TRBV14 and TRBJ2-5; maybe TRBD2 (6 bases). V was pared by 4 bases and J by 4 bases, with 10 bases between. The CDR3 is 13 amino acids. Germline V gives CDR1 SGHDN, CDR2 FVKESK. The CDR3 bases are TGTGCCAGCAGCCGGCGGGGAATAGAGACCCAGTACTTC. Its translation is CASSRRGIETQYF.

A single count supports this clone. This chain joins TRBV10-2 and TRBJ2-5; unclear D gene. The V gene's germline CDR1 is WSHSY and CDR2 SAAADI. The CDR3 is 12 amino acids. V lost 4 bases and J 4 bases, leaving 7 bases between the germline ends. The chain's CDR3 is CASSVTGETQYF. The CDR3 DNA is TGCGCCAGCAGTGTTACTGGAGAGACCCAGTACTTC.

This chain connects TRBV2 to TRBJ2-3; D possibly corresponds to TRBD2 (7 bases). The CDR3 totals 17 residues. Germline CDR1 is SNHLY and CDR2 is FYNNEI. The germline V and J ends were trimmed by 2 bases and 4 bases, with 19 bases remaining between them. DNA of the CDR3: TGTGCCAGCAGTGAAAGGGGGGAGGGGGACCAACCAGATACGCAGTATTTT. Amino acid sequence: CASSERGEGDQPDTQYF.

The gene calls are TRBV27 and TRBJ2-2, with TRBD1 identical over 9 bases. This CDR3 is 17 amino acids long. J gave up 6 bases and V 5 bases, and 13 bases lay outside the gene matches. Germline CDR1 reads MNHEY; CDR2 reads SMNVEV (reference sequence). The CDR3 protein is CASSRIGTGMSSGELFF. The CDR3 region has the DNA TGTGCCAGCAGTAGAATCGGGACAGGGATGTCGTCCGGGGAGCTGTTTTTT.

The sample holds one count of this clone. V gene TRBV7-9 combines with J gene TRBJ2-1; 11 bases line up with TRBD2. After removal of 4 bases from V and 4 bases from J, the junction contained 6 bases not matched to a gene. This CDR3 comprises 16 residues. CDR1 and CDR2 from the germline V gene are SEHNR and FQNEAQ (reference sequence). CDR3 bases: TGTGCCAGCAGCTCCGGTAGCGGGAGGGTTTACAATGAGCAGTTCTTC. Its protein is CASSSGSGRVYNEQFF. The full variable domain, with the rest looked up from reference TRBV7-9 and TRBJ2-1, is DTGVSQNPRHKITKRGQNVTFRCDPISEHNRLYWYRQTLGQGPEFLTYFQNEAQLEKSRLLSDRFSAERPKGSFSTLEIQRTEQGDSAMYLCASSSGSGRVYNEQFFGPGTRLTVL.

The rearrangement links TRBV11-3 to TRBJ2-7, with D hard to call. V lost 5 bases to trimming and J lost 0 bases, with 11 bases between them. This CDR3 has 14 residues. Germline V lookup: CDR1 SGHNT, CDR2 YENEEA. CDR3 in amino acids: CASSTVVGSYEQYF. In nucleotides, the CDR3 is TGTGCCAGCAGCACTGTGGTCGGCTCCTACGAGCAGTACTTC. Filled out from reference TRBV11-3 and TRBJ2-7, the complete variable domain reads EAGVVQSPRYKIIEKKQPVAFWCNPISGHNTLYWYLQNLGQGPELLIRYENEEAVDDSQLPKDRFSAERLKGVDSTLKIQPAELGDSAVYLCASSTVVGSYEQYFGPGTRLTVT.

This clone was observed a few times. CDR3 sequence: CASSPNFAGELFF. In DNA form, the CDR3 reads TGTGCCAGCAGTCCTAACTTCGCCGGGGAGCTGTTTTTT. This chain joins TRBV28 and TRBJ2-2, with no clear D. V was trimmed by 5 bases and J by 6 bases, leaving 10 bases between them. There are 13 residues in the CDR3. Germline V gives CDR1 MDHEN, CDR2 SYDVKM.

CDR3 in amino acids: CASSLGLAGAQETQYF. The CDR3 region has the DNA TGTGCCAGCAGCTTAGGCCTAGCGGGGGCCCAAGAGACCCAGTACTTC. The V and J genes are TRBV7-9 and TRBJ2-5; 10 bases align to TRBD2. CDR1 and CDR2 from the germline V gene are SEHNR and FQNEAQ (reference sequence). The V segment lost 1 base and the J segment 1 base; nucleotides outside the gene matches: 3. There are 16 residues in the CDR3.

The V and J genes are TRBV28 and TRBJ1-1; 11 bases match TRBD1. The J segment lost 11 bases and the V segment lost 3 bases, leaving 14 bases of the junction unmatched. This CDR3 spans 16 amino acids. Germline V gives CDR1 MDHEN, CDR2 SYDVKM. CDR3 DNA: TGTGCCAGCAGTTTTGGGAATGTCGGACAGGGGGCGGAGGCTTTCTTT. This sequence encodes CASSFGNVGQGAEAFF.

The gene calls are TRBV2 and TRBJ2-3, with 10 bases matching TRBD1. Trimming at V came to 10 bases and at J to 6 bases, leaving 10 bases not matched to a gene. The CDR3 length is 14 residues. Germline V gene data show CDR1 as SNHLY and CDR2 as FYNNEI. The CDR3 bases are TGTGCCACCAGAGGACGACAGGGGGCCGATACGCAGTATTTT. Residues: CATRGRQGADTQYF.

V and J are TRBV4-3 and TRBJ2-7, with TRBD1 identical over 8 bases. The CDR3 spans 15 residues. V gave up 3 bases and J gave up 4 bases; unmatched junction bases: 8. CDR1 is LGHNA, CDR2 YSLEER, per germline. This CDR3 reads CASSQFRDRRYEQYF. The CDR3 nucleotides are TGCGCCAGCAGCCAGTTCCGGGACAGGCGGTACGAGCAGTACTTC.

The rearrangement links TRBV7-9 to TRBJ1-2; 9 positions agree with TRBD1. V was pared by 0 bases and J by 8 bases, with 7 bases of the junction left unmatched. Germline assignment: CDR1 SEHNR and CDR2 FQNEAQ (reference sequence). The CDR3 extends over 15 amino acids. CDR3 bases: TGTGCCAGCAGCTTAGCGGGACAGGGATCGGGCGGCTACACCTTC. Its translation is CASSLAGQGSGGYTF.

The chain uses TRBV19 and TRBJ1-1, with 9 bases matching TRBD1. The J segment lost 8 bases and the V segment lost 4 bases, leaving 5 bases of the junction unmatched. CDR3 length equals 13 residues. CDR1 is LNHDA and CDR2 is SQIVND in the germline V gene (reference sequence). CDR3 bases: TGTGCCAGTAGTAGGACAGGGGAAAGGGAAGCTTTCTTT. It is translated as CASSRTGEREAFF.

This clone occurred once. The chain uses TRBV9 and TRBJ2-1; 9 nucleotides line up with TRBD2. The J segment lost 7 bases and the V segment lost 0 bases, leaving 5 bases of the junction unmatched. This CDR3 region has 15 residues. CDR1 is SGDLS and CDR2 is YYNGEE in the germline V gene. The CDR3 DNA sequence: TGTGCCAGCAGCGTAGGAGCGGGGGGAATGAATGAGCAGTTCTTC. Its translation is CASSVGAGGMNEQFF.

This clone has a handful of counts. The V and J genes are TRBV9 and TRBJ2-1, with a weak D call TRBD2 (5 bases). Trimming removed 0 bases from V and 4 bases from J, with 11 bases in between. CDR1 and CDR2 (germline): SGDLS, YYNGEE. There are 15 residues in the CDR3. The CDR3 protein is CASSVGAGEYNEQFF. CDR3 sequence (DNA): TGTGCCAGCAGCGTAGGTGCCGGGGAATACAATGAGCAGTTCTTC. The complete variable domain, with remaining parts taken from reference TRBV9 and TRBJ2-1, reads DSGVTQTPKHLITATGQRVTLRCSPRSGDLSVYWYQQSLDQGLQFLIQYYNGEERAKGNILERFSAQQFPDLHSELNLSSLELGDSALYFCASSVGAGEYNEQFFGPGTRLTVL.

V gene TRBV2 combines with J gene TRBJ2-2, with 11 bases fitting TRBD2. Germline CDR1 is SNHLY and CDR2 is FYNNEI. J lost 3 bases, V lost 4 bases, and 1 base had no gene match. This CDR3 is 15 amino acids long. The CDR3 nucleotides read TGTGCCAGCAGTGGGACTAGCGGGCACACCGGGGAGCTGTTTTTT. As protein: CASSGTSGHTGELFF.

The V and J genes are TRBV18 and TRBJ2-6, with TRBD2 identical over 7 bases. V trimming: 2 bases; J trimming: 4 bases; junction bases outside the gene matches: 17. Germline V CDR1 and CDR2: KGHSH, LQKENI. CDR3 length: 20 amino acids. This CDR3 reads CASSPSSLGREGDGANVLTF. Written as DNA, the CDR3 is TGTGCCAGCTCACCATCCTCCCTCGGCAGGGAGGGAGACGGGGCCAACGTCCTGACTTTC.

This clone was found a few times. The gene calls are TRBV25-1 and TRBJ2-1; D is unclear. This CDR3 has 14 amino acids. Germline-derived CDR1 and CDR2 are MGHDK and SYGVNS. V lost 6 bases to trimming and J lost 13 bases, with 22 bases between them. In nucleotides, the CDR3 is TGTGCCAGCAGAGAAGGAGAGGATTCATCCGCACAGTTCTTC. Translating gives CASREGEDSSAQFF. Full variable domain (rest looked up from reference TRBV25-1 and TRBJ2-1): EADIYQTPRYLVIGTGKKITLECSQTMGHDKMYWYQQDPGMELHLIHYSYGVNSTEKGDLSSESTVSRIRTEHFPLTLESARPSHTSQYLCASREGEDSSAQFFGPGTRLTVL.

The V gene is TRBV6-5, the J gene TRBJ2-7, with 8 bases aligning to TRBD2. The CDR3 loop spans 15 amino acids. The germline V gene has CDR1 MNHEY and CDR2 SVGAGI. The V and J ends lost 0 bases and 2 bases, in that order; junction bases with no gene match: 3. CDR3 DNA sequence: TGTGCCAGCAGTTACTCAACTAGCGGAACCTACGAGCAGTACTTC. This encodes CASSYSTSGTYEQYF.

The CDR3 DNA reads TGTGCCAGCAGCTTAATTTCGGGACAGATCTATGGCTACACCTTC. Amino acid sequence: CASSLISGQIYGYTF. J is TRBJ1-2 and V is TRBV5-4; 7 bases fit TRBD1. Germline CDR1 SGHNT, CDR2 YYREEE (reference sequence). With 2 bases clipped from V and 4 bases from J, the junction kept 8 bases outside the gene matches. The CDR3 is 15 residues long.

The V and J genes are TRBV2 and TRBJ2-2, with D perhaps matching TRBD1 (6 bases). V shed 11 bases and J shed 1 base, with 14 bases lying between them. The CDR3 is 14 residues long. In germline, CDR1 is SNHLY, CDR2 FYNNEI. CDR3 loop: CAGNRVQNTGELFF. DNA of the CDR3: TGTGCCGGCAACAGGGTACAGAACACCGGGGAGCTGTTTTTT.

The chain recombines TRBV7-2 with TRBJ1-5; D not resolved. CDR1 is SGHTA and CDR2 is FQGNSA in the germline V gene. The germline V and J ends were trimmed by 2 bases and 0 bases, with 5 bases remaining between them. There are 14 residues in the CDR3. CDR3 coding DNA: TGTGCCAGCAGCTTAACGGTTAGCAATCAGCCCCAGCATTTT. Encoded protein: CASSLTVSNQPQHF.